The sequence of this T cell receptor beta chain was determined in a study of T-cell memory formation after mild COVID-19. This clonotype was detected only once. TCRdb re-derived calls from the 5' RACE reads in MiXCR, one entry per CDR3 protein. This table holds 550,000 to 650,000 distinct CDR3 sequences, around 15% found once. What was sequenced was PBMCs or a T cell subset sorted from them (not recorded which). The receptor was isolated from an adult woman who had mild COVID-19 (a few samples of this study predate the infection). Cell type and time point are not known.

CDR3 coding DNA: TGCGCCAGCAGCCTAAATCTTTTGGGGGATACGCAGTATTTT. Amino acids: CASSLNLLGDTQYF. The chain has TRBV5-1 and TRBJ2-3; D is ambiguous. Germline V gene sequence: CDR1 SGHRS, CDR2 YFSETQ. The CDR3 spans 14 residues. Trimming shortened V by 4 bases and J by 6 bases, and 15 bases separated the two germline ends. Variable domain in full (rest from reference TRBV5-1 and TRBJ2-3): KAGVTQTPRYLIKTRGQQVTLSCSPISGHRSVSWYQQTPGQGLQFLFEYFSETQRNKGNFPGRFSGRQFSNSRSEMNVSTLELGDSALYLCASSLNLLGDTQYFGPGTRLTVL.